These T cell receptor beta chains were read from a single sample in a study of long-term antiretroviral therapy in people with HIV. Generated by immunoSEQ multiplex PCR, the TCRdb table keeps only in-frame clones and is missing some. The sample lists approximately 35,000 clones, approximately 95% seen once, with 3.7% in the top ten. This material consisted of unsorted PBMCs, taken approximately 5 years after starting antiretroviral therapy. These TCRs come from a woman aged 45-65 years with HIV. The CDR3 runs from the conserved cysteine through the conserved F or W. Each record gives: CDR3 length, V gene, clone size, D gene, J gene, CDR3 DNA, CDR3 protein. The D gene is left open where the match is weak. Size tells how often a clone was seen (once, few, many) or the class of an expanded clone, and some rows leave it out.

13	TRBV2	.	TRBD1	TRBJ2-1	TGTGCCAGCAGGGGACAGGGGCACGATGAGCAGTTCTTC	CASRGQGHDEQFF
13	TRBV6-6	once	.	TRBJ1-3	TGTGCCAGCAGTTCATACAGGGAGAACACCATATATTTT	CASSSYRENTIYF
12	TRBV18	.	.	TRBJ1-1	TGTGCCAGCTCACCTGACTACACTGAAGCTTTCTTT	CASSPDYTEAFF
14	TRBV29-1	.	.	TRBJ2-3	TGCAGCTATCCCCTGAGGGGGTCCACAGATACGCAGTATTTT	CSYPLRGSTDTQYF
15	TRBV6-5	.	TRBD1	TRBJ1-2	TGTGCCAGCAGTTTAACATCAGGGGGCAGCTATGGCTACACCTTC	CASSLTSGGSYGYTF
14	TRBV4-3	.	.	TRBJ2-2	TGCGCCAGCAGCCAACATCGAGGGAAGGAGGAGCTGTTTTTT	CASSQHRGKEELFF
14	TRBV27	.	.	TRBJ1-1	TGTGCCAGCAGTTTATTGGGTTGGAACACTGAAGCTTTCTTT	CASSLLGWNTEAFF
13	TRBV30	once	.	TRBJ2-3	TGTGCCTGGAGTCCCATCGTAGTAGATACGCAGTATTTT	CAWSPIVVDTQYF
14	TRBV6-5	.	.	TRBJ2-1	TGTGCCAGCAGAAGGGGGGGGATTTACAATGAGCAGTTCTTC	CASRRGGIYNEQFF
13	TRBV5-6	.	.	TRBJ1-2	TGTGCCAGCAGGCGCGAGACTAACTATGGCTACACCTTC	CASRRETNYGYTF
14	TRBV7-6	.	TRBD1	TRBJ1-3	TGTGCCAGCAGACAGACAGGGCCTGGAAACACCATATATTTT	CASRQTGPGNTIYF
16	TRBV6-1	.	.	TRBJ1-5	TGTGCCAGCAGTGAATATAGGGCCCTTAGCAATCAGCCCCAGCATTTT	CASSEYRALSNQPQHF
17	TRBV4-2	.	TRBD2	TRBJ2-4	TGTGCCAGCAGCCAATCCTTAGCGGGGGTAGCCAAAAACATTCAGTACTTC	CASSQSLAGVAKNIQYF
19	TRBV5-8	.	.	TRBJ1-5	TGTGCCAGCAGCTTGGAACAGGGAGAGTATCTCTATAGCAATCAGCCCCAGCATTTT	CASSLEQGEYLYSNQPQHF
14	TRBV29-1	.	.	TRBJ1-1	TGCAGCGCCCTGAACCCTCGTTCCCGGACTGAAGCTTTCTTT	CSALNPRSRTEAFF
15	TRBV30	.	TRBD2	TRBJ2-3	TGTGCCTGGAGGGCCGGACTAGCGGGGCATGATACGCAGTATTTT	CAWRAGLAGHDTQYF